In its sample, the clone carrying this T cell receptor beta chain was seen many times. The data stem from a study of T-cell reconstitution after alpha-beta-depleted transplantation in children. Unique molecular identifiers featured in how the TCRbeta library was prepared. From the PCR reads, TCRdb called clonotypes with MiXCR, one entry per CDR3 protein. The sample holds hundreds of thousands of distinct CDR3 sequences, roughly 15% seen once. Trimming pared 8 bases from V and 9 bases from J, leaving 14 bases between. Per germline, CDR1 DFQATT and CDR2 SNEGSKA (reference sequence). The CDR3 contains 12 residues.

This specimen consisted of PBMCs from the stem cell graft donor, obtained from the stem cell graft. V usage is TRBV20-1 and J usage is TRBJ1-6; no clear D gene. The sequence was obtained from a human donor who donated a stem cell graft to a child with acute myeloid leukemia. CDR3 protein: CSQTGRTSPLHF. The CDR3 bases are TGCAGTCAAACTGGACGGACTTCACCCCTCCACTTT.